This T cell receptor beta chain is from a study of T-cell memory formation after mild COVID-19. One entry per CDR3 protein, called by TCRdb with MiXCR from the 5' RACE reads. Of 250,000 to 350,000 distinct CDR3 sequences in the sample, 15% are singletons; the top ten hold about a fifth. The CDR3 length is 13 residues. Trimming left V 8 bases short and J 5 bases short, with 15 bases between. Germline V lookup: CDR1 LGHDT, CDR2 YNNKEL (reference sequence). The receptor was isolated from a man aged 18 to 30 who had mild COVID-19 (a few samples of this study predate the infection). Cell type and time point are not known. Sequencing was done on a sample of PBMCs or a T cell subset sorted from them (not recorded which). The chain carries TRBV3-1 and TRBJ1-1, with D perhaps TRBD1 (5 bases). CDR3 DNA sequence: TGTGCCAGCGGCTTTGGCAGGACAACTGAAGCTTTCTTT. Its protein is CASGFGRTTEAFF.